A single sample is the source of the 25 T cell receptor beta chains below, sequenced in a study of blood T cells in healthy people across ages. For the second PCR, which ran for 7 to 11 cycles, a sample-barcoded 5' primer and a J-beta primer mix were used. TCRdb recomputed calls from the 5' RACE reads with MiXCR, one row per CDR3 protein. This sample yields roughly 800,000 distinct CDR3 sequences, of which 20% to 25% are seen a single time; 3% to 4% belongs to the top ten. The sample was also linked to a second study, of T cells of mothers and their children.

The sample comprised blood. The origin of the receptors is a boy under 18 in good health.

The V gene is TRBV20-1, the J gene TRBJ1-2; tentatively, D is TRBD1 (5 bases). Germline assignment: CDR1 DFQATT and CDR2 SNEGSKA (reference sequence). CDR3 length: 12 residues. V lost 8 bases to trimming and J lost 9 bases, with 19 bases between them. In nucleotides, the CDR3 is TGCAGTACACGGGGACCCGCTGAGAGCTACACCTTC. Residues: CSTRGPAESYTF.

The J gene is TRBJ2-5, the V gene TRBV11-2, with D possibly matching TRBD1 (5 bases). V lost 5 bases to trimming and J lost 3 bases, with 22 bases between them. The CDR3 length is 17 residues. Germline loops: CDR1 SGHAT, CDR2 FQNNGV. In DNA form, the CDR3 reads TGTGCCAGCAGCGCGTCAAGGGGTACTACACCAAAAGAGACCCAGTACTTC. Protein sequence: CASSASRGTTPKETQYF. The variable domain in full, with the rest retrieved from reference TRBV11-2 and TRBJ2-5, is EAGVAQSPRYKIIEKRQSVAFWCNPISGHATLYWYQQILGQGPKLLIQFQNNGVVDDSQLPKDRFSAERLKGVDSTLKIQPAKLEDSAVYLCASSASRGTTPKETQYFGPGTRLLVL.

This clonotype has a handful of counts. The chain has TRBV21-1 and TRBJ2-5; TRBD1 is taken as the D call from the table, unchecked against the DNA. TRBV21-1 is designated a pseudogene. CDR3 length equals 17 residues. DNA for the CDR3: TGTGCCACCATAACGACACGGGGTTACGGCGATAGAGAGACCCAGTACTTC. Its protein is CATITTRGYGDRETQYF.

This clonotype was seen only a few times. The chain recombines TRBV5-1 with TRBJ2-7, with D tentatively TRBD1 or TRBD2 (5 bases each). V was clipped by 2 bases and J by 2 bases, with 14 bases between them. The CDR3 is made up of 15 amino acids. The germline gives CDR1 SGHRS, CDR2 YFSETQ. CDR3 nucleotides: TGCGCCAGCAGCTTCATGGGACCGACACCCTACGAGCAGTACTTC. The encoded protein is CASSFMGPTPYEQYF.

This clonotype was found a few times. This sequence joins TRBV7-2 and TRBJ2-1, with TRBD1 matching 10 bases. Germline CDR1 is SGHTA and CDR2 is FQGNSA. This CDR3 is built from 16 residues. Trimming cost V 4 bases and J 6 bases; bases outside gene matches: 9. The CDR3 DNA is TGTGCCAGCAGCTACCGGGTGGGACAGGGGAGCAATGAGCAGTTCTTC. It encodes CASSYRVGQGSNEQFF.

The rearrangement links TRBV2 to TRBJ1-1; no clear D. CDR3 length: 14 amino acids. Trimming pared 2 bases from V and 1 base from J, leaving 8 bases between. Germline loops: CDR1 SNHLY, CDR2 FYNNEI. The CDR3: CASSEPGRNTEAFF. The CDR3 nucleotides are TGTGCCAGCAGTGAACCGGGGAGGAACACTGAAGCTTTCTTT.

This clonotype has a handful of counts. The CDR3 DNA follows: TGTGCCAGCAGTCCTCCAAAAGGCAGACAACAGAACCAGTACTTC. This gives the protein CASSPPKGRQQNQYF. The V gene is TRBV28, the J gene TRBJ2-5; D gene unclear. The CDR3 is 15 amino acids. CDR1 and CDR2 from the germline V gene are MDHEN and SYDVKM. Trimming removed 5 bases from V and 10 bases from J, with 23 bases in between.

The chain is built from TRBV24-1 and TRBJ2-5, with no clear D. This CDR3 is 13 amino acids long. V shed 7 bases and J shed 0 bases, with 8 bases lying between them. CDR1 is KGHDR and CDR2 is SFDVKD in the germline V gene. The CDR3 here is CATRSWYQETQYF. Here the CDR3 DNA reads TGTGCCACCAGATCGTGGTACCAAGAGACCCAGTACTTC.

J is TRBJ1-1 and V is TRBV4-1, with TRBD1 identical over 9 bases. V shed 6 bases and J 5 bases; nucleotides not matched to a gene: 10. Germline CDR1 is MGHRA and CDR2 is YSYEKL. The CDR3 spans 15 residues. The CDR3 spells CASSPLGTGSTEAFF. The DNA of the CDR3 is TGCGCCAGCAGTCCCTTAGGGACAGGGAGTACTGAAGCTTTCTTT.

The CDR3 bases are TGCAGCGTTGAAGTGGGACTAGCGGGATACAATGAGCAGTTCTTC. Translation: CSVEVGLAGYNEQFF. J is TRBJ2-1 and V is TRBV29-1, with 13 bases identical to TRBD2. CDR3 length equals 15 residues. CDR1 is SQVTM, CDR2 ANQGSEA, per germline. The V gene end was trimmed by 1 base and the J gene end by 4 bases; junction bases not matched to a gene: 1.

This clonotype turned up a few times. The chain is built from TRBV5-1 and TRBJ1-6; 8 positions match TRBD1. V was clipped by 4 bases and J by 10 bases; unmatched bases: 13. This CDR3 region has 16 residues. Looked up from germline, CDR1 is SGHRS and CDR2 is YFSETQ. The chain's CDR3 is CASSLVRDRLSSPLHF. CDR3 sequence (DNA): TGCGCCAGCAGCCTCGTCCGGGACAGGTTAAGCTCACCCCTCCACTTT. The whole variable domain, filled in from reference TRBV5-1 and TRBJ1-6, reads KAGVTQTPRYLIKTRGQQVTLSCSPISGHRSVSWYQQTPGQGLQFLFEYFSETQRNKGNFPGRFSGRQFSNSRSEMNVSTLELGDSALYLCASSLVRDRLSSPLHFGNGTRLTVT.

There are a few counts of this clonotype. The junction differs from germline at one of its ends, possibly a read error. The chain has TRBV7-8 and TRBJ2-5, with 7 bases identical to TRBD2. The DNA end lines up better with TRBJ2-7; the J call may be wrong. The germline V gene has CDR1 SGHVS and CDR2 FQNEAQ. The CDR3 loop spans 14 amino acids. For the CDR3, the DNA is TGTGCCAGCAGATTAGGAGTCGGGGGGTTCGAGCAGTACTTC. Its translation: CASRLGVGGFEQYF.

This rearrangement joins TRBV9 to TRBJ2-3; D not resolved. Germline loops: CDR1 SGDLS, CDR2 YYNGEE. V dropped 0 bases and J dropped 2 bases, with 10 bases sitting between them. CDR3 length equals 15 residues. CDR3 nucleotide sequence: TGTGCCAGCAGCGTAGTTCCGCAACACACAGATACGCAGTATTTT. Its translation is CASSVVPQHTDTQYF.

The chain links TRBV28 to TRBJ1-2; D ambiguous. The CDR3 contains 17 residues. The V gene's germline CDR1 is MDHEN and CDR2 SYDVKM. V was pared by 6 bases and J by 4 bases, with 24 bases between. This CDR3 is CASSKIWARDDGYGYTF. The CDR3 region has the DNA TGTGCCAGCAGCAAAATCTGGGCTCGGGATGATGGCTATGGCTACACCTTC.

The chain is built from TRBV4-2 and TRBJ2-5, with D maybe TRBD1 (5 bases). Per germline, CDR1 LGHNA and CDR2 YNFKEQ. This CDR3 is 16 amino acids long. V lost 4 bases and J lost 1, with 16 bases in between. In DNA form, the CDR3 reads TGTGCCAGCAGCCCCCTGATCTCGACAGTCCAAGAGACCCAGTACTTC. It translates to CASSPLISTVQETQYF.

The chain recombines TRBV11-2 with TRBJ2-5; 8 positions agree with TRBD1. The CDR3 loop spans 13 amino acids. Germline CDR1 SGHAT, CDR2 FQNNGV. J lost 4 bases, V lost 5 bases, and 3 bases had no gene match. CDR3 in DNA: TGTGCCAGCAGCCACAGGGGGACAGAGACCCAGTACTTC. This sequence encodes CASSHRGTETQYF.

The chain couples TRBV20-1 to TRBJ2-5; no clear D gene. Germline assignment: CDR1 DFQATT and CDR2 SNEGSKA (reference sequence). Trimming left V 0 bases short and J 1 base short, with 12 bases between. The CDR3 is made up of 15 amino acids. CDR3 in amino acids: CSARDPLAPQETQYF. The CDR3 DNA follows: TGCAGTGCTAGAGATCCACTTGCCCCCCAAGAGACCCAGTACTTC.

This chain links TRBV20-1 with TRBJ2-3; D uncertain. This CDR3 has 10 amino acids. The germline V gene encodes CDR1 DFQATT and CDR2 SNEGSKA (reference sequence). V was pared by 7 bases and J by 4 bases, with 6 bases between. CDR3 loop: CSVVADTQYF. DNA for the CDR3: TGCAGTGTCGTCGCAGATACGCAGTATTTT.

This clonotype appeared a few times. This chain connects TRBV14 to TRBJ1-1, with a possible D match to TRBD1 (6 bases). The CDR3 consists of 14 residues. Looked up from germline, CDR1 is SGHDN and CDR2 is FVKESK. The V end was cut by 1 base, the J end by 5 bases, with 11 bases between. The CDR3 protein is CASSQVQGWTEAFF. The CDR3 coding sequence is TGTGCCAGCAGCCAAGTCCAGGGGTGGACTGAAGCTTTCTTT.

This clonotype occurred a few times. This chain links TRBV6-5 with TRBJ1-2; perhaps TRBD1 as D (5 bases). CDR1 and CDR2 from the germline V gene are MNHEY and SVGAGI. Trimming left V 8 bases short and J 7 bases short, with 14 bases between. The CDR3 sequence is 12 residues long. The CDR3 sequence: CASRWGGGGYTF. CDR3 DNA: TGTGCCAGCCGGTGGGGGGGTGGTGGCTACACCTTC.

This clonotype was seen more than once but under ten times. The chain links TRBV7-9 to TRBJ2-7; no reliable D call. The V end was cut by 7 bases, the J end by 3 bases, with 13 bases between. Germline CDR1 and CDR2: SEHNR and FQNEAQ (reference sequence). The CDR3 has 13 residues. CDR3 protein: CASTLGPYYEQYF. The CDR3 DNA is TGTGCCAGCACCCTAGGGCCCTACTACGAGCAGTACTTC.

The DNA of the CDR3 is TGTGCCAGCAGCGTAGGGCGAGCGGGGGCCCCGCGGGAGACCCAGTACTTC. It is translated as CASSVGRAGAPRETQYF. The chain couples TRBV9 to TRBJ2-5, with 8 bases lining up with TRBD2. V lost 0 bases to trimming and J lost 5 bases; unmatched junction nucleotides: 12. The CDR3 extends over 17 amino acids. Germline assignment: CDR1 SGDLS and CDR2 YYNGEE.

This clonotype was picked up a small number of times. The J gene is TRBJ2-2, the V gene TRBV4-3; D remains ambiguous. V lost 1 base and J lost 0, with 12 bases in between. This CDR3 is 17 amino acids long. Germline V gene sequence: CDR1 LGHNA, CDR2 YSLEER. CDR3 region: CASSQGLDASNTGELFF. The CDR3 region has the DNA TGCGCCAGCAGCCAAGGACTGGACGCGTCGAACACCGGGGAGCTGTTTTTT.

As DNA, the CDR3 is TGTGCCAGCGGTGTACCTGGCGACGAGCAGTACTTC. The encoded protein is CASGVPGDEQYF. V usage is TRBV28 and J usage is TRBJ2-7; D gene unclear. This CDR3 is built from 12 residues. Germline V gene data show CDR1 as MDHEN and CDR2 as SYDVKM. The V and J ends lost 8 bases and 5 bases respectively, with 13 bases between them.

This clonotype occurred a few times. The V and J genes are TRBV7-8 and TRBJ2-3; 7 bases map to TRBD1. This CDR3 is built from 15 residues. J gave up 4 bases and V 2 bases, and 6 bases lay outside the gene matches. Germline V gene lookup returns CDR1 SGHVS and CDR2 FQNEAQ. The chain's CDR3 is CASSLRGRTSDTQYF. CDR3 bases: TGTGCCAGCAGCTTAAGGGGGCGCACCTCAGATACGCAGTATTTT.